This is a list of T cell receptor beta chains from one sample in a study of blood T cells in healthy people across ages. TCRdb reprocessed the 5' RACE reads with MiXCR, giving one entry per CDR3 protein. There are roughly 800,000 distinct CDR3 sequences in the sample; 36% occur only once, and under 15% lies in the top ten. What was sequenced was blood. These receptor sequences come from a young man in good health. The CDR3 runs from the conserved cysteine through the conserved F or W. D genes are given only for firm matches. Clone size is given for some rows only: seen once, a few or many times, or a class if the clone is expanded.

>-|TRBV7-2|few|TRBJ2-3
CASSGRRGGATDTQYF
TGTGCCAGCAGCGGTCGTAGGGGGGGGGCCACAGATACGCAGTATTTT
>-|TRBV21-1|-|TRBJ2-5
CASPPGLARSQETQYF
TGTGCCAGCCCCCCGGGACTAGCTCGGTCACAAGAGACCCAGTACTTC
>-|TRBV13|-|TRBJ1-5
CASSRRGSGSNQPQHF
TGTGCCAGCAGTCGAAGGGGGAGTGGGAGCAATCAGCCCCAGCATTTT
>-|TRBV12-3/TRBV12-4|-|TRBJ1-1
CASSWVTTEAFF
TGTGCCAGCAGTTGGGTGACCACTGAAGCTTTCTTT
>-|TRBV12-3/TRBV12-4|-|TRBJ1-2
CASSLPWGNGYTF
TGTGCCAGCAGCCTCCCATGGGGGAATGGCTACACCTTC
>-|TRBV12-3/TRBV12-4|few|TRBJ2-1
CASRDSDRYNEQFF
TGTGCCAGCAGGGATTCAGACAGGTACAATGAGCAGTTCTTC
>-|TRBV4-2|many|TRBJ1-2
CASSQGARRRGDYGYTF
TGTGCCAGCAGCCAAGGAGCCCGGCGTAGGGGTGACTATGGCTACACCTTC
>TRBD2|TRBV12-3/TRBV12-4|many|TRBJ2-4
CASSLVPPAGGFYIQYF
TGTGCCAGCAGTTTAGTCCCGCCAGCGGGGGGATTTTACATTCAGTACTTC
>TRBD2|TRBV5-4|once|TRBJ2-1
CASSLGGLAEETQFF
TGTGCCAGCAGCTTGGGGGGACTAGCGGAAGAGACCCAGTTCTTC
>-|TRBV3-1|-|TRBJ2-1
CASTNGGGRYNGQFF
TGTGCCAGCACCAATGGGGGGGGCCGATACAATGGGCAGTTCTTC
>TRBD1|TRBV20-1|many|TRBJ2-6
CSANRGLSGANVLTF
TGCAGTGCTAACAGGGGGCTCTCTGGGGCCAACGTCCTGACTTTC
>-|TRBV20-1|-|TRBJ2-3
CSALRTASAQYF
TGCAGTGCTCTCCGGACCGCGTCGGCGCAGTATTTT
>TRBD1|TRBV11-1|-|TRBJ1-1
CASSRTGGSRTEAFF
TGTGCCAGCAGCCGGACAGGGGGCTCGCGGACTGAAGCTTTCTTT
>TRBD1|TRBV20-1|many|TRBJ1-5
CSAGRTGSNQPQHF
TGCAGTGCTGGACGGACAGGGAGCAATCAGCCCCAGCATTTT
>TRBD2|TRBV10-3|-|TRBJ2-3
CAISDYAGVRDTQYF
TGTGCCATCAGTGATTACGCGGGGGTAAGGGATACGCAGTATTTT
>TRBD1|TRBV4-2|few|TRBJ2-1
CASSQRTGGNNEQFF
TGTGCCAGCAGCCAGAGGACAGGGGGGAACAATGAGCAGTTCTTC
>-|TRBV5-1|-|TRBJ2-3
CASSSDSSVTQYF
TGCGCCAGCAGCTCGGACTCTAGTGTTACGCAGTATTTT
>-|TRBV7-2|few|TRBJ2-1
CASSERAGTSSPSYNEQFF
TGTGCCAGCAGCGAAAGGGCCGGGACTTCCTCCCCCTCCTACAATGAGCAGTTCTTC
>TRBD2|TRBV18|-|TRBJ2-5
CASSPNLAGTEETQYF
TGTGCCAGCTCACCAAATCTAGCGGGCACCGAAGAGACCCAGTACTTC
>TRBD2|TRBV10-3|-|TRBJ2-7
CAISDRTSGKSLSYEQYF
TGTGCCATCAGTGATAGGACTAGCGGCAAATCGCTCTCCTACGAGCAGTACTTC
>TRBD1|TRBV12-3/TRBV12-4|few|TRBJ2-2
CASSRDRSAGELFF
TGTGCCAGCAGCCGGGACAGGTCGGCCGGGGAGCTGTTTTTT
>TRBD2|TRBV12-3/TRBV12-4|many|TRBJ2-7
CASSSSGGPYEQYF
TGTGCCAGCAGTTCTAGCGGGGGCCCCTACGAGCAGTACTTC
>-|TRBV6-6|few|TRBJ2-4
CASRGGTKAKNIQYF
TGTGCCAGCAGGGGGGGGACAAAAGCCAAAAACATTCAGTACTTC
>TRBD1|TRBV20-1|-|TRBJ1-2
CSAPKRQGRGYTF
TGCAGTGCCCCTAAAAGACAGGGCCGGGGCTACACCTTC
>-|TRBV6-1|few|TRBJ2-1
CASSVQGPSYNEQFF
TGTGCCAGCAGTGTCCAGGGCCCCTCTTACAATGAGCAGTTCTTC
>TRBD1|TRBV20-1|few|TRBJ1-1
CSAERTGGRSTEAFF
TGCAGTGCCGAACGGACAGGGGGCAGGTCCACTGAAGCTTTCTTT
>-|TRBV2|-|TRBJ1-4
CASSGPRATNEKLFF
TGTGCCAGCAGTGGGCCGCGGGCAACTAATGAAAAACTGTTTTTT
>-|TRBV9|-|TRBJ1-5
CGSSGGGDQPQHF
TGTGGCAGCAGCGGAGGGGGAGATCAGCCCCAGCATTTT
>-|TRBV20-1|-|TRBJ2-7
CSATGPSYEQYF
TGCAGTGCCACCGGACCGTCCTACGAGCAGTACTTC
>TRBD1|TRBV20-1|-|TRBJ2-2
CSVGQGLSGELFF
TGCAGTGTAGGACAGGGGCTCTCCGGGGAGCTGTTTTTT
>TRBD1|TRBV12-3/TRBV12-4|-|TRBJ1-1
CASSLKTGATTNTEAFF
TGTGCCAGCAGTTTGAAAACAGGGGCAACTACGAACACTGAAGCTTTCTTT
>-|TRBV7-2|-|TRBJ2-6
CASSLGFGSGANVLTF
TGTGCCAGCAGCTTAGGTTTCGGCTCTGGGGCCAACGTCCTGACTTTC